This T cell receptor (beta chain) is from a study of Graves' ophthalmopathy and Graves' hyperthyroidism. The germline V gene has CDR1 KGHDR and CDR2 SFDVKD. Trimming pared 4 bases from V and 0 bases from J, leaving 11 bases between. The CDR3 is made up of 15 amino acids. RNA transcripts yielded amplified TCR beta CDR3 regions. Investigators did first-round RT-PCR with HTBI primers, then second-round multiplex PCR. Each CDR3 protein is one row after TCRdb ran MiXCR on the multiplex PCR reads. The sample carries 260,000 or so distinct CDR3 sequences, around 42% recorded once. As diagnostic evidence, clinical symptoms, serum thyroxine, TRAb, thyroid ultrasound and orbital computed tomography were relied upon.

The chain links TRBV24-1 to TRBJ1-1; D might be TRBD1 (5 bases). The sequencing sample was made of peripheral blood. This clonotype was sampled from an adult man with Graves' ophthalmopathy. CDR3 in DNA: TGTGCCACCAGTGACTCGGGACCGCTGAACACTGAAGCTTTCTTT. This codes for CATSDSGPLNTEAFF.